Below, one TCR beta chain is given with its context. Its specificity is not known. The data were taken from a study of prognosis after radiotherapy for stage I lung cancer. General study findings and limits: The study left the tumor specificity of the expanded TCR clones undetermined.

Multiplex PCR in two rounds served to amplify TCR beta CDR3 from genomic DNA. Primers specific to each TRBV and TRBJ gene were used in first-round PCR. TCRdb analysed the multiplex PCR reads with MiXCR anew, one entry per CDR3 protein. This sample carries 25,000 to 35,000 distinct CDR3 sequences, about half of them seen once, and the ten largest clones take 16%. This TCR came from a donor aged 50 or older with non-small cell lung cancer. Sequenced here: PBMCs, sampled before or after stereotactic body radiation therapy (not recorded which).

The CDR3 DNA reads TGCGCCAGCAGCCACCCTCAAAGGGTGAACACTGAAGCTTTCTTT. It specifies CASSHPQRVNTEAFF. This rearrangement joins TRBV4-1 to TRBJ1-1; D is uncertain. CDR1 and CDR2 (germline): MGHRA, YSYEKL. The V end lost 3 bases, the J end lost 0 bases, and 11 bases lay between the germline ends. The CDR3 runs 15 residues.